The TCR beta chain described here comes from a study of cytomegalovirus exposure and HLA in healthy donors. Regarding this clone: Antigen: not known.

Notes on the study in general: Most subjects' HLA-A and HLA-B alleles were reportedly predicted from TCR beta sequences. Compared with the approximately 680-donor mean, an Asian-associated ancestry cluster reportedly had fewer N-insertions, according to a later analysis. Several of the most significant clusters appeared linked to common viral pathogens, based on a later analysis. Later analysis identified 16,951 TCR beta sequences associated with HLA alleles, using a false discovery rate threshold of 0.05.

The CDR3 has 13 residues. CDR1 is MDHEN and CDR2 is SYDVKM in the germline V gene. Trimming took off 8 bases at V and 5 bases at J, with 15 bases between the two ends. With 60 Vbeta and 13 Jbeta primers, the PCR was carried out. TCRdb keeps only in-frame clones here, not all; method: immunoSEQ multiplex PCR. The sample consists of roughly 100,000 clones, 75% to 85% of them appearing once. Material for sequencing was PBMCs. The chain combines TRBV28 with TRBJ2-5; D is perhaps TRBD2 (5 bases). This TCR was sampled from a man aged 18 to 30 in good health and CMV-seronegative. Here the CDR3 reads CASGKERGETQYF. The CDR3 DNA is TGTGCCAGCGGTAAGGAGAGAGGGGAGACCCAGTACTTC.